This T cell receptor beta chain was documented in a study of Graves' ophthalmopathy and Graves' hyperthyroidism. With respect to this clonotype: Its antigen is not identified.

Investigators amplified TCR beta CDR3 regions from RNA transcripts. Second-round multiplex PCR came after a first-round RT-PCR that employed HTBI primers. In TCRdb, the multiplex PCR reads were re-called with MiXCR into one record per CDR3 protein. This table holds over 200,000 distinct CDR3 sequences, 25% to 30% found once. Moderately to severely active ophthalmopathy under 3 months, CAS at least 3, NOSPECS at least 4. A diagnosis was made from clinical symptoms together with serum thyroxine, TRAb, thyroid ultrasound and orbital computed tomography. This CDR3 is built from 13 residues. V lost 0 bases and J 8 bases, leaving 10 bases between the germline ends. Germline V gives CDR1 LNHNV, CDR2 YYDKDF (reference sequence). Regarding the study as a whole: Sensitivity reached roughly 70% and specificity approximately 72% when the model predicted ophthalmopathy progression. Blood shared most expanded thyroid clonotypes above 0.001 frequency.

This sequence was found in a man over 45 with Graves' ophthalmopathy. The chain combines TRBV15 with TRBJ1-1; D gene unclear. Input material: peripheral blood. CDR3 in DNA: TGTGCCACCAGCAGAGAGGGTTTTGGGGAAGCTTTCTTT. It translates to CATSREGFGEAFF.